The clone carrying this T cell receptor beta chain was counted only a few times. The target antigen is unknown. Primed by a sample-barcoded 5' primer and a J-beta primer mix, a second PCR proceeded for about 7 to 12 cycles. Every cDNA was tagged by a template-switch adaptor with 12 random nucleotides. Each CDR3 protein is one row after TCRdb ran MiXCR on the 5' RACE reads. The sample carries 750,000 to 950,000 distinct CDR3 sequences, 25% to 30% recorded once. This entry belongs to a study of blood T cells in healthy people across ages. General observations from the study: Estimates of diversity drawn from one million T cells were considered underestimates.

The CDR3 consists of 15 residues. Germline-derived CDR1 and CDR2 are LGHNA and YNFKEQ. V dropped 4 bases and J dropped 5; count of bases not matched to a gene: 9. The sample was also reused in another study, on T cells of mothers and their children.

The V and J genes are TRBV4-2 and TRBJ1-2, with 8 bases aligning to TRBD1. The sequence derives from a boy younger than 18 in good health. The material sequenced was blood. In DNA form, the CDR3 reads TGTGCCAGCAGCCCAAAACAGGGGGGAAGTTATGGCTACACCTTC. This codes for CASSPKQGGSYGYTF.